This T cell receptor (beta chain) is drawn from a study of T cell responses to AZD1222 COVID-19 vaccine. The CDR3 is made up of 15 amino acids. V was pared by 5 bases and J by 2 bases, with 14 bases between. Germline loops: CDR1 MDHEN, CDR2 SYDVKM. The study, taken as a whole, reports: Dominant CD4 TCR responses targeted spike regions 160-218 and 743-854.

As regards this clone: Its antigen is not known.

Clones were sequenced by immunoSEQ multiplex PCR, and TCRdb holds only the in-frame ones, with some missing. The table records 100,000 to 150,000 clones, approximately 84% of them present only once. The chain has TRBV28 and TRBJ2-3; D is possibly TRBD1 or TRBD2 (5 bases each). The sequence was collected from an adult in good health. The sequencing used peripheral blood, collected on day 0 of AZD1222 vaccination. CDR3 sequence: CASSPRGQHTDTQYF. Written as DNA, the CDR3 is TGTGCCAGCAGTCCTCGGGGCCAGCACACAGATACGCAGTATTTT.